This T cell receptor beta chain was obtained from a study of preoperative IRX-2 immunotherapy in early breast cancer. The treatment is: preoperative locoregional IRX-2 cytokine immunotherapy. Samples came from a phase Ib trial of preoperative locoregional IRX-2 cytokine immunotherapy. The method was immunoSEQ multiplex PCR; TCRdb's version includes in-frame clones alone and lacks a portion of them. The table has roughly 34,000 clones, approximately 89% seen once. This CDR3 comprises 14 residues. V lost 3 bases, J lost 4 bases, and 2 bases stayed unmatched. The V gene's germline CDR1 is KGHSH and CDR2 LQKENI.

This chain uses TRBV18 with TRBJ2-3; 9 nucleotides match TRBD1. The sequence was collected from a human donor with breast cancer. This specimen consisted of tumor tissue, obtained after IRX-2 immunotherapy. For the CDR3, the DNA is TGTGCCAGCTCACCGACAGGGGGTCCAGATACGCAGTATTTT. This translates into CASSPTGGPDTQYF.